This TCR beta chain was observed in a study of T cells in Graves' hyperthyroidism and ophthalmopathy. Study-wide context: Upon initial diagnosis and before any treatment, peripheral blood was collected. Study observations and caveats: Most clonotypes that expanded in the thyroid above 0.001 also showed up in blood.

This clonotype was picked up many times. What it binds is not known. Any patient presenting with uncontrolled infection, other autoimmune disease, pregnancy or lactation was left out. TCR beta CDR3 region amplification was performed from RNA transcripts. TCR CDR3 underwent first-round RT-PCR with the HTBI primer set. TCRdb reanalysed the multiplex PCR reads using MiXCR and keeps one entry per CDR3 protein. The sample has 600,000 to 700,000 distinct CDR3 sequences, 14% to 15% seen once. V was cut by 4 bases and J by 2 bases, with 12 bases left in between. This CDR3 is 15 amino acids long. The sequencing input was blood. The chain uses TRBV12-3 or TRBV12-4 and TRBJ1-5; no clear D. The sequence came from a woman between 40 and 55 years old with Graves' ophthalmopathy. CDR3 in amino acids: CASSSLRGGNQPQHF. The CDR3 DNA sequence: TGTGCCAGCAGTTCCCTGCGGGGTGGCAATCAGCCCCAGCATTTT.